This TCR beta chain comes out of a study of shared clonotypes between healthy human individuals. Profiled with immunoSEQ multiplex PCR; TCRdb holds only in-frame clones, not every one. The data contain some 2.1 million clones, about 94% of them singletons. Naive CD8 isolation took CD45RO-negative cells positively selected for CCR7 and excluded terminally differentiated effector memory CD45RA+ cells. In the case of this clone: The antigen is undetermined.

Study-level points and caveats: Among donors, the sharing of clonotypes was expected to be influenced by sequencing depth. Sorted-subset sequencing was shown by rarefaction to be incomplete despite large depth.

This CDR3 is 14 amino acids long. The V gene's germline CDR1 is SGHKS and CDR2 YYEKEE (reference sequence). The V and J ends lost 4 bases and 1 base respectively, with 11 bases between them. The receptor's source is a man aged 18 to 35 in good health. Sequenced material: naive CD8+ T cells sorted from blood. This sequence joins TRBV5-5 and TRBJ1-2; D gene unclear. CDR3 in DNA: TGTGCCAGCAGCCCTGGGTCCGTTAACTATGGCTACACCTTC. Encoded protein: CASSPGSVNYGYTF.